Listed below are T cell receptor beta chains from one sample, sequenced in a study of Tregs in tolerant kidney transplant recipients. This table comes from immunoSEQ multiplex PCR, and its TCRdb copy is limited to in-frame clones, with some not included. The sample contains 60,000 to 65,000 clones, less than 98% of which appear only once. This sample comprised Tregs from blood, obtained before the transplant. Every receptor here comes from a human donor who received a combined kidney and bone marrow transplant. The conserved cysteine and the conserved F or W are not part of the CDR3 here. Each record gives: J gene, V gene, CDR3 protein.

j_gene: TRBJ2-6; v_gene: TRBV19; CDR3aa: ASSVDRDSGANVLT
j_gene: TRBJ2-3; v_gene: TRBV28; CDR3aa: ASSFQGLSDTQY
j_gene: TRBJ1-2; v_gene: TRBV5-6; CDR3aa: ASSLRGSGYT
j_gene: TRBJ1-1; v_gene: TRBV7-2; CDR3aa: ASSLASLRNTEAF
j_gene: TRBJ2-3; v_gene: TRBV7-8; CDR3aa: ASSLGRLASIDTQY
j_gene: TRBJ2-3; v_gene: TRBV5-6; CDR3aa: ASSLVRGGRSTDTQY
j_gene: TRBJ1-4; v_gene: TRBV4-3; CDR3aa: ASSQQGSGNEKLF
j_gene: TRBJ2-1; v_gene: TRBV19; CDR3aa: ASSKGLAGGPGDEQF
j_gene: TRBJ1-1; v_gene: TRBV29-1; CDR3aa: SVHRLTEAF
j_gene: TRBJ2-3; v_gene: TRBV5-4; CDR3aa: ASSSPGGRGTNTQY
j_gene: TRBJ2-7; v_gene: TRBV19; CDR3aa: ASSDRGYEQY
j_gene: TRBJ2-5; v_gene: TRBV27; CDR3aa: ASMRVGLEKETQY
j_gene: TRBJ2-7; v_gene: TRBV7-8; CDR3aa: ASSYDRGSYEQY
j_gene: TRBJ1-6; v_gene: TRBV9; CDR3aa: ASSVEGGANNSPLH
j_gene: TRBJ1-6; v_gene: TRBV19; CDR3aa: ASTGFGNSPLH
j_gene: TRBJ2-1; v_gene: TRBV11-3; CDR3aa: ASTPGLIVEDEQF
j_gene: TRBJ1-2; v_gene: TRBV5-6; CDR3aa: ASSSRQAAYGYT
j_gene: TRBJ2-7; v_gene: TRBV5-4; CDR3aa: ASSQDRAYEQY
j_gene: TRBJ2-2; v_gene: TRBV4-2; CDR3aa: ASSHSAGENTGELF
j_gene: TRBJ1-2; v_gene: TRBV11-3; CDR3aa: ASTTWVTGTTLFNYGYT
j_gene: TRBJ1-1; v_gene: TRBV27; CDR3aa: ASQARKIRGAGQPNTEAF
j_gene: TRBJ1-2; v_gene: TRBV4-1; CDR3aa: ASSPAPGDSYGYT
j_gene: TRBJ1-4; v_gene: TRBV21-1; CDR3aa: ASSDRDTLFNEKLF
j_gene: TRBJ1-6; v_gene: TRBV12-5; CDR3aa: ASGLGPRGRTSGHNSPLH
j_gene: TRBJ2-2; v_gene: TRBV5-6; CDR3aa: ASSTPGQGDTGELF
j_gene: TRBJ2-1; v_gene: TRBV5-6; CDR3aa: ASSSENRAYNEQF
j_gene: TRBJ1-6; v_gene: TRBV5-1; CDR3aa: ASSLEEGGGSPLH
j_gene: TRBJ1-2; v_gene: TRBV10-3; CDR3aa: AIRPGTALYYGYT
j_gene: TRBJ2-7; v_gene: TRBV7-2; CDR3aa: ASSSRQGTYEQY
j_gene: TRBJ2-5; v_gene: TRBV12-5; CDR3aa: ASGLVRLAGETQY
j_gene: TRBJ2-5; v_gene: TRBV19; CDR3aa: ASSHGTGYLETQY
j_gene: TRBJ1-6; v_gene: TRBV6-5; CDR3aa: ASSRGHDNSPLH
j_gene: TRBJ2-4; v_gene: TRBV15; CDR3aa: ATSGSGVWIQY
j_gene: TRBJ1-2; v_gene: TRBV19; CDR3aa: ASSIVTDYGYT
j_gene: TRBJ2-3; v_gene: TRBV7-2; CDR3aa: ASSRRGVRADTQY
j_gene: TRBJ2-7; v_gene: TRBV29-1; CDR3aa: SVFTAYEQY
j_gene: TRBJ2-1; v_gene: TRBV4-2; CDR3aa: ASSVEVGLAGEGEQF
j_gene: TRBJ2-5; v_gene: TRBV18; CDR3aa: ASSPSRGRQETQY
j_gene: TRBJ2-2; v_gene: TRBV7-3; CDR3aa: ASSLNLGRGYQTGELF
j_gene: TRBJ1-1; v_gene: TRBV14; CDR3aa: ASSRNTGFTEAF
j_gene: TRBJ2-3; v_gene: TRBV5-6; CDR3aa: ASSFGGATDTQY
j_gene: TRBJ2-3; v_gene: TRBV5-1; CDR3aa: ASSWEVSTDTQY